Listed below are T cell receptor beta chains from one sample, sequenced in a study of T cells in Graves' hyperthyroidism and ophthalmopathy. MiXCR, run by TCRdb on the multiplex PCR reads, gives a single entry per CDR3 protein. The table records approximately 430,000 distinct CDR3 sequences, approximately 15% of them present only once. Source material: blood. Source of these receptors: a woman aged 18-30 years with Graves' hyperthyroidism. The CDR3 runs from the conserved cysteine through the conserved F or W. D genes are given only for firm matches. Size values are once, few and many counts, or a class for expanded clones, and some rows have none.

d_call,v_call,clone_size,j_call,cdr3_aa,cdr3_nt
-,TRBV7-2,-,TRBJ1-4,CASSPKPHEETTNEELFF,TGTGCCAGCAGCCCTAAGCCACACGAGGAAACAACTAATGAAGAACTGTTTTTT
-,TRBV5-1,few,TRBJ1-2,CASSDPAGAYGYTF,TGCGCCAGCAGCGACCCGGCAGGGGCCTATGGCTACACCTTC
-,TRBV20-1,many,TRBJ1-1,CSARDGTFTEAFF,TGCAGTGCTAGAGATGGGACATTCACTGAAGCTTTCTTT
TRBD1,TRBV7-2,many,TRBJ1-6,CASSLEGQGRSPLHF,TGTGCCAGCAGCTTAGAGGGACAGGGGAGGTCACCCCTCCACTTT
-,TRBV6-2/TRBV6-3,-,TRBJ2-2,CASKPVTGNTGELFF,TGTGCCAGCAAACCAGTCACGGGTAACACCGGGGAGCTGTTTTTT
-,TRBV28,many,TRBJ1-5,CASSPRGAYSNQPQHF,TGTGCCAGCAGTCCTCGTGGGGCCTACAGCAATCAGCCCCAGCATTTT
-,TRBV6-5,-,TRBJ1-1,CASSYSRTVQNTEAFF,TGTGCCAGCAGTTACTCAAGGACAGTTCAGAACACTGAAGCTTTCTTT
-,TRBV5-6,-,TRBJ2-7,CASSPGGEGTYEQYF,TGTGCCAGCAGCCCTGGGGGCGAGGGCACCTACGAGCAGTACTTC
-,TRBV6-2/TRBV6-3,few,TRBJ2-2,CASSYAAVLTGELFF,TGTGCCAGCAGTTACGCGGCTGTTCTGACCGGGGAGCTGTTTTTT
TRBD1,TRBV20-1,-,TRBJ1-2,CSALTGPSSYTF,TGCAGTGCTTTGACAGGGCCGTCAAGCTACACCTTC
TRBD1,TRBV24-1,-,TRBJ1-2,CATSPSGGLGYGYTF,TGTGCCACCAGCCCTTCAGGGGGACTAGGCTATGGCTACACCTTC
TRBD1,TRBV3-1,many,TRBJ2-1,CASSPSRDRGVEQFF,TGTGCCAGCAGCCCCAGTCGGGACAGGGGGGTTGAGCAGTTCTTC
TRBD2,TRBV9,many,TRBJ2-1,CASSVEGTSGRYGSYNEQFF,TGTGCCAGCAGCGTAGAGGGGACTAGCGGGAGATACGGCTCCTACAATGAGCAGTTCTTC
-,TRBV19,-,TRBJ1-6,CASSSTGRSPLHF,TGTGCCAGTAGTAGTACAGGGCGTTCACCCCTCCACTTT
TRBD2,TRBV28,-,TRBJ2-2,CASRIAGGYGELFF,TGTGCCAGCAGAATAGCGGGGGGGTACGGGGAGCTGTTTTTT
-,TRBV20-1,-,TRBJ1-4,CSARDLGGAGEKLFF,TGCAGTGCTAGAGATCTCGGGGGCGCGGGTGAAAAACTGTTTTTT
-,TRBV9,few,TRBJ1-2,CASSVGDGYNYGYTF,TGTGCCAGCAGCGTTGGGGACGGATATAACTATGGCTACACCTTC
TRBD1,TRBV7-9,many,TRBJ2-3,CASSLWDRAGTQYF,TGTGCCAGCAGCCTGTGGGACAGGGCGGGCACGCAGTATTTT
-,TRBV12-3/TRBV12-4,many,TRBJ2-1,CASSFREDNEQFF,TGTGCCAGCAGTTTCAGAGAGGACAATGAGCAGTTCTTC
-,TRBV6-6,-,TRBJ2-2,CASSYSSTGNTGELFF,TGTGCCAGCAGTTACTCCTCGACAGGGAACACCGGGGAGCTGTTTTTT
TRBD2,TRBV4-1,many,TRBJ2-1,CASSQDSSGNINNEQFF,TGCGCCAGCAGCCAAGATTCTAGCGGTAATATCAACAATGAGCAGTTCTTC
TRBD1,TRBV7-2,many,TRBJ2-7,CASSTGQGGGYEQYF,TGTGCCAGCAGCACCGGACAGGGGGGGGGCTACGAGCAGTACTTC
-,TRBV27,few,TRBJ1-3,CASSGTASSGNTIYF,TGTGCCAGCAGTGGGACCGCCAGCTCTGGAAACACCATATATTTT
-,TRBV3-1,many,TRBJ1-5,CASSQDYGSGINQPQHF,TGTGCCAGCAGCCAAGATTACGGCAGCGGGATCAATCAGCCCCAGCATTTT
TRBD1,TRBV6-1,few,TRBJ2-7,CASSYLRQGSTKAVYEQYF,TGTGCCAGCAGTTACCTCCGACAGGGGTCAACCAAAGCCGTATACGAGCAGTACTTC
-,TRBV5-1,many,TRBJ2-2,CASSPGLENTGELFF,TGCGCCAGCAGCCCTGGACTGGAGAACACCGGGGAGCTGTTTTTT